The TCR beta chain under discussion was sequenced for a study of lymphopenia after photon versus proton radiotherapy. Per germline, CDR1 LNHDA and CDR2 SQIVND (reference sequence). V trimming: 1 base; J trimming: 4 bases; junction bases outside the gene matches: 9. This CDR3 spans 16 amino acids. A note on this clone: What it binds is not known.

General study results and limits: Post-nadir TCR diversity decline inversely tracked overall survival among those who died.

Profiled with immunoSEQ multiplex PCR; TCRdb holds only in-frame clones, not every one. This table has about 24,000 clones, 84% appearing once. This sample comprised peripheral blood, obtained from a patient treated with photon-based radiotherapy. This clonotype was sampled from a man aged 35-49 years with gastric cancer. The rearrangement uses TRBV19 and TRBJ1-2; 7 bases fit TRBD1. The CDR3 reads CASSIGRGQRPYGYTF. In DNA form, the CDR3 reads TGTGCCAGTAGTATAGGTAGGGGACAGCGACCCTATGGCTACACCTTC.